This T cell receptor beta chain comes out of a study of blood T cells in healthy people across ages. The CDR3 extends over 15 amino acids. V was cut by 0 bases and J by 4 bases, with 11 bases left in between. CDR1 is LNHNV and CDR2 is YYDKDF in the germline V gene (reference sequence). A second 7 to 11 cycle PCR used barcoded and J-beta primers. Each cDNA molecule was tagged by a template-switch adaptor that had 12 random nucleotides. TCRdb fed the 5' RACE reads into MiXCR, producing one record per CDR3 protein. Among nearly 1 million distinct CDR3 sequences, roughly 47% were seen once, and the ten largest hold 20% to 25%.

The receptor was derived from a woman aged 60-70 years in good health. The chain is built from TRBV15 and TRBJ2-3; D perhaps matches TRBD2 (5 bases). Sequenced: blood. The CDR3 sequence is CATSRDIGNADTQYF. CDR3 nucleotides: TGTGCCACCAGCAGAGATATCGGGAACGCAGATACGCAGTATTTT. The full variable domain, completed using reference TRBV15 and TRBJ2-3, is DAMVIQNPRYQVTQFGKPVTLSCSQTLNHNVMYWYQQKSSQAPKLLFHYYDKDFNNEADTPDNFQSRRPNTSFCFLDIRSPGLGDTAMYLCATSRDIGNADTQYFGPGTRLTVL.